This T cell receptor beta chain stems from a study of identical twins. Study findings and constraints: Surplus twin overlap in beta out-of-frame sequences was less pronounced. Models underestimated TCR alpha sharing (out-of-frame) in monozygotic twins.

This clonotype was observed a few times. What it binds is not known. cDNA molecules carried unique molecular identifiers, and template switching added a universal primer site. TCRdb re-analysed the 5' RACE reads in MiXCR, keeping a single row per CDR3 protein. This sample carries about 530,000 distinct CDR3 sequences, approximately 20% of them seen once, and the ten largest clones take approximately 0.52%. The CDR3 consists of 13 residues. Looked up from germline, CDR1 is SGHAT and CDR2 is FQDESV (reference sequence). Trimming removed 3 bases at V and 7 bases at J, with 12 bases between. A further study also used this sample, focusing on yellow fever vaccine responses in identical twins.

This receptor was taken from a woman aged 18-35 years in good health. The chain combines TRBV11-1 with TRBJ1-2, with D unresolved. The material sequenced was CD4+ T cells sorted from blood. This CDR3 is CASSFNMRVGYTF. For the CDR3, the DNA is TGTGCCAGCAGCTTCAATATGAGGGTTGGCTACACCTTC.